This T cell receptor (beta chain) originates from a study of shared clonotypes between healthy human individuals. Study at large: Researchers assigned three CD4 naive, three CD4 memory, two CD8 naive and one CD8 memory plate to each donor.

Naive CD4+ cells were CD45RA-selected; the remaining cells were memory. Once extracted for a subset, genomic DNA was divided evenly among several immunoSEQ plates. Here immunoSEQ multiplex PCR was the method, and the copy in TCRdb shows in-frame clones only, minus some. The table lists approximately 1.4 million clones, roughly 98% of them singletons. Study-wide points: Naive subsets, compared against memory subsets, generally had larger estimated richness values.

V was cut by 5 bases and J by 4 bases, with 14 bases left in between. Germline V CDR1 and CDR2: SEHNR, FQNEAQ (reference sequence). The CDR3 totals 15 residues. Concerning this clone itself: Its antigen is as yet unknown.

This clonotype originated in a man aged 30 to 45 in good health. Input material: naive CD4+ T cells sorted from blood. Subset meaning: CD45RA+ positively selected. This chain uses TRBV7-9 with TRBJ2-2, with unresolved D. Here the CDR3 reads CASSPTTPGTGELFF. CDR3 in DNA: TGTGCCAGCAGCCCAACTACCCCCGGCACCGGGGAGCTGTTTTTT.